These 10 T cell receptor beta chains were sequenced from one sample in a study of blood T cell repertoires in COVID-19. Sequencing was performed with immunoSEQ multiplex PCR; in TCRdb, only in-frame clones are kept and a portion is missing. The table records roughly 410,000 clones, roughly 90% of them present only once. Sequenced sample: peripheral blood. All receptors come from a man aged 40-50 years with acute or convalescent COVID-19.

The chain carries TRBV11-2 and TRBJ1-3; D perhaps matches TRBD1 (6 bases). Trimming took off 7 bases at V and 3 bases at J, with 13 bases between the two ends. CDR1 and CDR2 (germline): SGHAT, FQNNGV. The CDR3 has 14 amino acids. CDR3 residues: CASIPAQGGNTIYF. In DNA form, the CDR3 reads TGTGCCAGCATCCCCGCACAGGGTGGAAACACCATATATTTT.

J is TRBJ1-2 and V is TRBV10-3, with 8 bases matching TRBD1. V lost 5 bases, J lost 7 bases, and 6 bases stayed unmatched. The CDR3 sequence is 13 residues long. Per the germline V gene, CDR1 is ENHRY and CDR2 is SYGVKD. CDR3 bases: TGTGCCATCAGTAACACAGGGGGAGGTGGCTACACCTTC. The encoded protein is CAISNTGGGGYTF.

As regards this clone: Other DNA sequences in this specimen translate into the identical CDR3. The V gene is TRBV2, the J gene TRBJ1-2; 10 bases map to TRBD1. The ends lost 6 bases at V and 8 bases at J; junction bases unmatched: 3. The CDR3 sequence is 12 residues long. Germline V CDR1 and CDR2: SNHLY, FYNNEI. The CDR3 DNA reads as TGTGCCAGCAGGGGGACAGGGGAGGGCTACACCTTC. This codes for CASRGTGEGYTF.

The chain couples TRBV6-1 to TRBJ1-3; no definite D call. Trimming pared 3 bases from V and 0 bases from J, leaving 6 bases between. This CDR3 spans 14 amino acids. Per the germline V gene, CDR1 is MNHNS and CDR2 is SASEGT. The DNA of the CDR3 is TGTGCCAGCAGTGAGCAGCGCTCTGGAAACACCATATATTTT. Its translation is CASSEQRSGNTIYF.

This rearrangement joins TRBV7-9 to TRBJ1-2; possibly TRBD1 for D (5 bases). Germline V gives CDR1 SEHNR, CDR2 FQNEAQ (reference sequence). This CDR3 has 12 amino acids. Trimming removed 3 bases from V and 8 bases from J, with 10 bases in between. The CDR3 bases are TGTGCCAGCAGCTTCGTGCCAGGGGGCTACACCTTC. The encoded protein is CASSFVPGGYTF.

This chain joins TRBV9 and TRBJ2-7; D is uncertain. The CDR3 is made up of 13 amino acids. Trimming took off 6 bases at V and 6 bases at J, with 16 bases between the two ends. Germline CDR1 is SGDLS and CDR2 is YYNGEE. CDR3 DNA: TGTGCCAGCAACGCACAAGGAGAGGCCGAGCAGTACTTC. Amino acids: CASNAQGEAEQYF.

CDR3 protein: CASSVGQGNPGGELFF. CDR3 sequence (DNA): TGTGCCAGCAGCGTAGGACAGGGCAATCCCGGCGGGGAGCTGTTTTTT. The V gene is TRBV9, the J gene TRBJ2-2; 7 nucleotides align to TRBD1. The germline CDR1 and CDR2 sequences are SGDLS and YYNGEE. This CDR3 contains 16 residues. After removal of 0 bases from V and 7 bases from J, the junction contained 9 bases not matched to a gene.

The chain employs TRBV20-1 and TRBJ1-4; D uncertain. This CDR3 comprises 15 residues. V shed 3 bases and J shed 0 bases, with 11 bases lying between them. Germline V gives CDR1 DFQATT, CDR2 SNEGSKA (reference sequence). For the CDR3, the DNA is TGCAGTGCTAGTGCCAGAGGGACAACTAATGAAAAACTGTTTTTT. Translated, it gives CSASARGTTNEKLFF.

J is TRBJ1-4 and V is TRBV3-1 (or the pseudogene TRBV3-2); 8 bases align to TRBD1. Germline lookup yields CDR1 LGHDT and CDR2 YNNKEL (reference sequence). CDR3 length: 14 amino acids. V gave up 8 bases and J gave up 5 bases; unmatched junction bases: 7. Here the CDR3 reads CASLRTGGNEKLFF. CDR3 DNA: TGTGCCAGCTTACGTACAGGGGGAAATGAAAAACTGTTTTTT.

The DNA of the CDR3 is TGTGCCAGCAGCCCCCAGGGGGCGGCTGGAAACACCATATATTTT. This sequence encodes CASSPQGAAGNTIYF. The gene calls are TRBV6-5 and TRBJ1-3, with 8 nucleotides matching TRBD1. The germline V gene encodes CDR1 MNHEY and CDR2 SVGAGI. With 6 bases clipped from V and 2 bases from J, the junction kept 6 bases outside the gene matches. This CDR3 is 15 amino acids long.